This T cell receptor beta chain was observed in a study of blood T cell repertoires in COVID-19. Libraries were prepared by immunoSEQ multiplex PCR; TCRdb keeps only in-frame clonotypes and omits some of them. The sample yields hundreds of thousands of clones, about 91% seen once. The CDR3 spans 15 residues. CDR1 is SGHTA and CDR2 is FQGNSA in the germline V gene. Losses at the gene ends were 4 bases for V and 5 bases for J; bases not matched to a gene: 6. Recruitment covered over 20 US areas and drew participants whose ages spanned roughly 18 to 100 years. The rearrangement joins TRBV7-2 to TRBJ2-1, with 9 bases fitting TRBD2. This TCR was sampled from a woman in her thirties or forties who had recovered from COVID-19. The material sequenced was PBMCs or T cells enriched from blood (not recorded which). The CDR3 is CASSSSGGPHNEQFF. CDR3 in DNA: TGTGCCAGCAGCTCCAGCGGGGGGCCACACAATGAGCAGTTCTTC. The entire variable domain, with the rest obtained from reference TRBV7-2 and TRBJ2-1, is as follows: GAGVSQSPSNKVTEKGKDVELRCDPISGHTALYWYRQSLGQGLEFLIYFQGNSAPDKSGLPSDRFSAERTGGSVSTLTIQRTQQEDSAVYLCASSSSGGPHNEQFFGPGTRLTVL.